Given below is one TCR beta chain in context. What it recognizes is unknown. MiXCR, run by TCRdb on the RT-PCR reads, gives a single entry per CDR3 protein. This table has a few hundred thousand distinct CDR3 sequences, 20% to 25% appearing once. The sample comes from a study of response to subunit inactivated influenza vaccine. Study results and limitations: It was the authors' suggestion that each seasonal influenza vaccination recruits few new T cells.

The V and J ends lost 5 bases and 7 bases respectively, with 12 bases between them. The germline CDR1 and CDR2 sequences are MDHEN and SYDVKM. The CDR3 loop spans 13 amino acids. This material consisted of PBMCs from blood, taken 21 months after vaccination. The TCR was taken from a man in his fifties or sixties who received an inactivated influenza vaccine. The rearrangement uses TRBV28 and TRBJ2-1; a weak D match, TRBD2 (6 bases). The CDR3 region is CASSLEGLNEQFF. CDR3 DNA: TGTGCCAGCAGTCTGGAGGGTTTGAATGAGCAGTTCTTC.